This TCR beta chain was identified in a study of blood T cell repertoires in COVID-19. In the study overall: Sites across the United States, Italy and Spain contributed samples from acute and convalescent COVID-19.

In the authors' methods: Reference gene primer amplification in the assay estimated nucleated cell counts. Assay used: immunoSEQ multiplex PCR; TCRdb lists only in-frame clones, some missing. That table gives V, J and clone size, and the DNA gave D and trimming. This table holds 200,000 to 250,000 clones, around four fifths found once. The sequenced sample consisted of peripheral blood. This TCR was sampled from a woman at least 80 years old with acute or convalescent COVID-19.

CDR3 in DNA: TGTGCCAGCAGCCTCCGGGACAGGGCGGAAAAACTGTTTTTT. Translating it yields CASSLRDRAEKLFF. V gene TRBV7-8 combines with J gene TRBJ1-4; 9 bases align to TRBD1. V trimming: 5 bases; J trimming: 8 bases; junction bases outside the gene matches: 6. This CDR3 comprises 14 residues. Germline-derived CDR1 and CDR2 are SGHVS and FQNEAQ.